This T cell receptor beta chain was profiled in a study of blood T cell repertoires in COVID-19 (dated by TCRdb to the early 2020s). Background for the entire study: The collaborator samples originated in the United States, Italy and Spain and spanned the acute and convalescent phases of COVID-19. The prospective study material was composed of cDNA or gDNA derived from T cells, B-cell-depleted T cells, or PBMCs. The dataset comprised deeply sampled blood TCRbeta repertoires from subjects exposed to, actively infected with, or recovered from COVID-19. The repertoires were made available in a free public database intended to serve as a resource for research on the immune response to SARS-CoV-2. Samples came from the ongoing ImmuneRACE study (first 160 participants) plus 1,254 subjects from 6 global collaborators. The sample metadata nearly always contained a de-identified subject ID, COVID-19 status, age in years and sex. HLA class I and class II types, where available, came from metadata supplied by the sample provider rather than from assay-based typing. General conclusions and limits of the study: How much clinical and demographic metadata was included differed by source and by participant, and the metadata was provided uncurated.

In Seattle, one collaborating source enrolled patients while the infection was active and tracked those patients longitudinally over the course of disease. Each collaborating institution followed its own protocols to collect whole blood in K2EDTA tubes. Collaborator samples were shipped for TCRbeta analysis as frozen whole blood, isolated PBMCs, or DNA extracted from either sample type. The CDR3 runs 14 amino acids, cysteine and phenylalanine included. Of the read, only the CDR3 DNA is kept; its 42 bases are in frame from base 1. V is clipped by 4 bases and J by 0 bases, and the sequence between their germline boundaries is 8 bases long. According to the germline V gene, CDR1 reads SGHNT and CDR2 reads YENEEA. In the case of this clone: Its antigen target is currently unknown. No base qualities exist here, and no much larger clone lies one base off it.

TCRbeta CDR3 regions were amplified from genomic DNA by means of the immunoSEQ Assay, a bias-controlled multiplex PCR. Per the authors' processing: Nucleated cell counts per sample were estimated from amplification of reference gene primers within the assay. To quantify the absolute abundance of each unique TCRbeta CDR3 rearrangement, sequence reads were collapsed and filtered. For each sample, productive Simpson clonality was calculated as the square root of Simpson's diversity index over productive rearrangements. The table was pulled from immuneACCESS by TCRdb, which kept in-frame rearrangements only. Such tables lose some clones; where checked, under half of the loss comes from unresolved V genes, and the rest has no known cause. The V and J calls and the clone size are those of that table, but D and trimming were determined from the DNA. Present in this sample are fewer than 700,000 clones, about 89% of which were seen just once. 7.8% of the sample comes from the top ten.

The receptor chain draws on TRBV11-3 and TRBJ2-3; the D gene assignment is ambiguous. Sequenced: peripheral blood. The receptor was derived from a woman between 45 and 65 years old with COVID-19, enrolled during active disease. This receptor carries the CDR3 CASSSLASTDTQYF. The nucleotides read TGTGCCAGCAGCTCCTTAGCTAGCACAGATACGCAGTATTTT.